These 22 T cell receptor beta chains were sequenced from one sample in a study of beta chain features in type 1 diabetes. Findings of the study overall: All four CD4+ subsets of Type 1 diabetes patients contained TCRB CDR3s that were moderately but significantly shorter.

The authors reverse transcribed all of the isolated RNA, so sequencing captured expressed TCRB transcripts. Libraries were prepared by immunoSEQ multiplex PCR; TCRdb keeps only in-frame clonotypes and omits some of them. Of hundreds of thousands of clones detected, around an eighth appear once; the ten largest clones hold 0.03% to 0.045%. No antigens are known for them. Sequenced: naive CD4+ T cells from blood. Every receptor here comes from a young man with type 1 diabetes.

J is TRBJ1-5 and V is TRBV15; D is uncertain. The CDR3 consists of 13 residues. The germline gives CDR1 LNHNV, CDR2 YYDKDF (reference sequence). V was pared by 3 bases and J by 4 bases, with 7 bases between. As DNA, the CDR3 is TGTGCCACCAGCAGCTTAATGAATCAGCCCCAGCATTTT. As protein: CATSSLMNQPQHF.

The rearrangement joins TRBV7-6 to TRBJ2-7; 9 nucleotides agree with TRBD1. The CDR3 has 16 amino acids. Germline V lookup: CDR1 SGHVS, CDR2 FNYEAQ. The junction had 8 bases not matched to a gene; V was cut back by 1 base and J by 4 bases. CDR3 loop: CASSLVTGQGGYEQYF. The DNA for the CDR3 is TGTGCCAGCAGCTTAGTTACGGGACAGGGAGGATACGAGCAGTACTTC.

The chain combines TRBV19 with TRBJ1-2; D may be TRBD1 (5 bases). This CDR3 region has 15 residues. The V end was cut by 7 bases, the J end by 4 bases, with 19 bases between. The germline V gene encodes CDR1 LNHDA and CDR2 SQIVND (reference sequence). The CDR3 sequence: CASIEFGTGVYGYTF. Here the CDR3 DNA reads TGTGCCAGTATTGAGTTCGGGACTGGAGTCTATGGCTACACCTTC. The whole variable domain, filled in from reference TRBV19 and TRBJ1-2, reads DGGITQSPKYLFRKEGQNVTLSCEQNLNHDAMYWYRQDPGQGLRLIYYSQIVNDFQKGDIAEGYSVSREKKESFPLTVTSAQKNPTAFYLCASIEFGTGVYGYTFGSGTRLTVV.

The V call is TRBV5-1, the J call TRBJ2-1; 12 bases agree with TRBD2. The junction had 11 bases not matched to a gene; V was cut back by 3 bases and J by 4 bases. The CDR3 extends over 18 amino acids. The germline V gene encodes CDR1 SGHRS and CDR2 YFSETQ. This CDR3 is CASSSLGASGRAYNEQFF. The CDR3 region has the DNA TGCGCCAGCAGCTCCCTAGGGGCTAGCGGGAGGGCTTACAATGAGCAGTTCTTC.

The CDR3 DNA sequence: TGCAGCATAAACTTCTCGCCGTTCGATGAGCAGTTCTTC. It codes for CSINFSPFDEQFF. The chain links TRBV29-1 to TRBJ2-1; D is unclear. Germline-derived CDR1 and CDR2 are SQVTM and ANQGSEA. The length of the CDR3 is 13 residues. V was clipped by 8 bases and J by 8 bases, with 19 bases between them.

This clone was found a few times. This sequence joins TRBV29-1 and TRBJ2-2; TRBD1 might be the D (5 bases). CDR3 length: 12 residues. Trimming cost V 7 bases and J 1 base, with 7 bases left between them. The germline gives CDR1 SQVTM, CDR2 ANQGSEA. The CDR3 DNA is TGCAGCGGCAGGGAGAACACCGGGGAGCTGTTTTTT. Translated: CSGRENTGELFF.

The chain uses TRBV9 and TRBJ2-1; 9 nucleotides line up with TRBD2. The junction had 5 bases not matched to a gene; V was cut back by 0 bases and J by 4 bases. The CDR3 has 16 amino acids. Germline CDR1 and CDR2: SGDLS and YYNGEE. The CDR3 loop is CASSVEGLATYNEQFF. CDR3 nucleotides: TGTGCCAGCAGCGTAGAGGGACTAGCTACTTACAATGAGCAGTTCTTC.

The table lists this clone with a few counts. The chain combines TRBV7-9 with TRBJ1-4; the D gene is possibly TRBD1 (6 bases). CDR3 length equals 14 residues. Trimming pared 4 bases from V and 3 bases from J, leaving 9 bases between. Looked up from germline, CDR1 is SEHNR and CDR2 is FQNEAQ (reference sequence). This CDR3 reads CASSSRQANEKLFF. CDR3 nucleotides: TGTGCCAGCAGCTCTCGACAGGCTAATGAAAAACTGTTTTTT.

The chain couples TRBV7-9 to TRBJ1-2; D remains unclear. Trimming pared 4 bases from V and 4 bases from J, leaving 13 bases between. Germline loops: CDR1 SEHNR, CDR2 FQNEAQ (reference sequence). This CDR3 has 14 residues. The CDR3 DNA sequence: TGTGCCAGCAGCTCCCAGGTCGGGCGCTATGGCTACACCTTC. Translation: CASSSQVGRYGYTF.

This clone has only a few counts. This chain joins TRBV29-1 and TRBJ2-7, with D possibly matching TRBD2 (6 bases). Germline V gives CDR1 SQVTM, CDR2 ANQGSEA. The CDR3 spans 13 residues. V lost 4 bases to trimming and J lost 0 bases, with 10 bases between them. CDR3 amino acids: CSVGGGISYEQYF. The CDR3 nucleotides are TGCAGCGTTGGAGGAGGGATCTCCTACGAGCAGTACTTC.

This clone was seen only a few times. The chain recombines TRBV9 with TRBJ2-3; D not certain. In germline, CDR1 is SGDLS, CDR2 YYNGEE. V was trimmed by 4 bases and J by 0 bases, leaving 9 bases between them. The CDR3 totals 14 residues. CDR3 amino acids: CASSPLGSTDTQYF. The CDR3 DNA reads TGTGCCAGCAGCCCCCTAGGGAGCACAGATACGCAGTATTTT.

The chain links TRBV4-1 to TRBJ2-3; 7 positions match TRBD1. CDR1 is MGHRA, CDR2 YSYEKL, per germline. V was clipped by 4 bases and J by 0 bases; unmatched bases: 7. The CDR3 has 16 residues. The CDR3 bases are TGCGCCAGCAGCCTCACCCCGGGACAGAGCACAGATACGCAGTATTTT. Translating gives CASSLTPGQSTDTQYF.

This clone was counted a few times. The chain carries TRBV15 and TRBJ1-2; 12 bases map to TRBD1. V lost 3 bases and J lost 4; bases outside the gene matches: 6. Germline V gene data show CDR1 as LNHNV and CDR2 as YYDKDF (reference sequence). The CDR3 spans 16 residues. CDR3 protein: CATSRAGTGGVYGYTF. In DNA form, the CDR3 reads TGTGCCACCAGCAGGGCTGGGACAGGGGGCGTCTATGGCTACACCTTC.

This chain uses TRBV11-1 with TRBJ2-3, with D perhaps TRBD1 (6 bases). V gave up 5 bases and J gave up 8 bases, with 17 bases separating them. The germline V gene has CDR1 SGHAT and CDR2 FQDESV (reference sequence). The CDR3 has 14 residues. This chain's CDR3 is CASSPPGTFATQYF. The DNA for the CDR3 is TGTGCCAGCAGCCCCCCCGGGACATTCGCTACGCAGTATTTT. The whole variable domain, filled in from reference TRBV11-1 and TRBJ2-3, reads EAEVAQSPRYKITEKSQAVAFWCDPISGHATLYWYRQILGQGPELLVQFQDESVVDDSQLPKDRFSAERLKGVDSTLKIQPAELGDSAMYLCASSPPGTFATQYFGPGTRLTVL.

The rearrangement links TRBV7-9 to TRBJ2-5; unclear D gene. The germline V gene encodes CDR1 SEHNR and CDR2 FQNEAQ (reference sequence). This CDR3 comprises 12 residues. Trimming cost V 4 bases and J 5 bases, with 8 bases left between them. The CDR3 spells CASSSSWETQYF. DNA for the CDR3: TGTGCCAGCAGCTCATCGTGGGAGACCCAGTACTTC.

V gene TRBV30 combines with J gene TRBJ1-4; no firm D call. This CDR3 has 15 amino acids. The ends were cut back, 1 base at V and 7 bases at J, with 16 bases in the middle. Germline assignment: CDR1 GTSNPN and CDR2 SVGIG (reference sequence). The CDR3 sequence is CAWSGFQLGVEKLFF. The DNA for the CDR3 is TGTGCCTGGAGTGGTTTTCAACTGGGAGTTGAAAAACTGTTTTTT.

The chain has TRBV19 and TRBJ2-7; maybe TRBD1 (6 bases). This CDR3 has 15 residues. V was trimmed by 7 bases and J by 2 bases, leaving 18 bases between them. Germline CDR1 reads LNHDA; CDR2 reads SQIVND (reference sequence). CDR3 DNA: TGTGCCAGTACCCGGACCGGACAGCCAGCCTACGAGCAGTACTTC. Protein product: CASTRTGQPAYEQYF.

This clone was seen a handful of times. This sequence joins TRBV7-2 and TRBJ2-1; D not certain. Trimming took 2 bases from V and 4 from J, leaving 6 bases between them. Germline V gives CDR1 SGHTA, CDR2 FQGNSA. The CDR3 has 13 residues. CDR3 sequence reads: CASSLITYNEQFF. CDR3 in DNA: TGTGCCAGCAGCTTAATTACGTACAATGAGCAGTTCTTC.

This clone was observed a few times. The rearrangement uses TRBV4-1 and TRBJ2-1; 13 nucleotides line up with TRBD2. The CDR3 extends over 15 amino acids. The V gene's germline CDR1 is MGHRA and CDR2 YSYEKL. V was pared by 8 bases and J by 7 bases, with 8 bases of the junction left unmatched. The CDR3, as DNA: TGCGCCAGCGTCCGCGGACTAGCGGGAGTGAATGAGCAGTTCTTC. Protein sequence: CASVRGLAGVNEQFF.

The chain combines TRBV7-6 with TRBJ2-2; no reliable D call. Germline lookup yields CDR1 SGHVS and CDR2 FNYEAQ. The CDR3 runs to 15 residues. The germline V and J ends were trimmed by 0 bases and 2 bases, with 7 bases remaining between them. CDR3 nucleotides: TGTGCCAGCAGCTTAGCGGGCCTCAACACCGGGGAGCTGTTTTTT. Amino acid sequence: CASSLAGLNTGELFF.

This chain uses TRBV18 with TRBJ2-5, with a weak D call TRBD1 (5 bases). Per germline, CDR1 KGHSH and CDR2 LQKENI. The ends were cut back, 5 bases at V and 3 bases at J, with 13 bases in the middle. The CDR3 consists of 14 residues. CDR3 bases: TGTGCCAGCTCATCGCTACCCAGGGAAGAGACCCAGTACTTC. Translated: CASSSLPREETQYF.

A few counts support this clone. This chain joins TRBV6-5 and TRBJ1-1, with 7 bases identical to TRBD1. Germline CDR1 MNHEY, CDR2 SVGAGI. V shed 6 bases, J shed 0 bases, and the junction held 1 base outside the gene matches. The CDR3 runs 13 residues. The CDR3 coding sequence is TGTGCCAGCAGGGACAGGTTGAACACTGAAGCTTTCTTT. Its translation: CASRDRLNTEAFF.